Listed here are 24 T cell receptor beta chains from one sample, sequenced in a study of response to subunit inactivated influenza vaccine. TCRdb reprocessed the RT-PCR reads via MiXCR and lists one record per CDR3 protein. The sample contains roughly 570,000 distinct CDR3 sequences, 14% of which appear only once. Sample: PBMCs from blood, taken approximately 13 days after vaccination. The source is a man aged 50 or older who received an inactivated influenza vaccine.

This clonotype was counted a few times. The J gene is TRBJ2-7, the V gene TRBV5-1; TRBD2 might be the D (6 bases). V was cut by 4 bases and J by 0 bases, with 8 bases left in between. The CDR3 covers 13 residues. Germline values: CDR1 SGHRS, CDR2 YFSETQ. The DNA for the CDR3 is TGCGCCAGCAGCGGCGGGACCTCCTACGAGCAGTACTTC. Its protein product is CASSGGTSYEQYF.

This clonotype was picked up a small number of times. This sequence joins TRBV30 and TRBJ1-5, with 8 bases matching TRBD1. The germline V gene encodes CDR1 GTSNPN and CDR2 SVGIG (reference sequence). This CDR3 is 13 amino acids long. Trimming cost V 5 bases and J 8 bases; bases outside gene matches: 8. CDR3 sequence: CAWGRQGLEPQHF. DNA of the CDR3: TGTGCCTGGGGCAGACAGGGGCTCGAGCCCCAGCATTTT.

V and J are TRBV10-3 and TRBJ2-2; D perhaps matches TRBD1 (6 bases). Germline-derived CDR1 and CDR2 are ENHRY and SYGVKD. This CDR3 is 13 amino acids long. Trimming shortened V by 7 bases and J by 5 bases, and 11 bases separated the two germline ends. The CDR3 loop reads CAIIGTITGELFF. CDR3 DNA: TGTGCCATCATAGGGACAATAACCGGGGAGCTGTTTTTT.

The genes are TRBV12-3 or TRBV12-4 and TRBJ2-5; no clear D gene. This CDR3 contains 14 residues. The ends were cut back, 5 bases at V and 2 bases at J, with 12 bases in the middle. CDR3 protein: CASSRTPKQETQYF. The CDR3 DNA reads TGTGCCAGCAGTCGGACCCCTAAACAAGAGACCCAGTACTTC.

The chain employs TRBV4-2 and TRBJ1-4; D gene ambiguous. CDR3 length: 15 amino acids. V lost 1 base and J 5 bases, leaving 11 bases between the germline ends. Per the germline V gene, CDR1 is LGHNA and CDR2 is YNFKEQ. CDR3: CASSQVSGKNEKLFF. The CDR3 DNA reads TGTGCCAGCAGCCAAGTCTCGGGGAAGAATGAAAAACTGTTTTTT.

In this sample, this clonotype turned up a few times. The CDR3 DNA is TGTGCCAGCTCACCAAGGACGCCCAATTCACCCCTCCACTTT. Encoded protein: CASSPRTPNSPLHF. The V and J genes are TRBV18 and TRBJ1-6; D unresolved. The CDR3 length is 14 residues. V gave up 2 bases and J gave up 7 bases, with 9 bases separating them. Looked up from germline, CDR1 is KGHSH and CDR2 is LQKENI.

The table lists this clonotype with a few counts. V usage is TRBV20-1 and J usage is TRBJ2-7, with unresolved D. Germline V gene data show CDR1 as DFQATT and CDR2 as SNEGSKA (reference sequence). The CDR3 consists of 15 residues. Trimming removed 4 bases at V and 0 bases at J, with 16 bases between. CDR3 coding DNA: TGCAGTGCTACCTCCCCGACTCGGAGCTCCTACGAGCAGTACTTC. Residues: CSATSPTRSSYEQYF.

The V gene is TRBV18, the J gene TRBJ2-5, with D hard to call. CDR1 and CDR2 from the germline V gene are KGHSH and LQKENI. This CDR3 spans 14 amino acids. Trimming removed 1 base from V and 1 base from J, with 7 bases in between. CDR3 bases: TGTGCCAGCTCACCACAAACGGGCCAAGAGACCCAGTACTTC. It translates to CASSPQTGQETQYF.

V and J are TRBV7-2 and TRBJ2-6; D is undetermined. The CDR3 runs to 16 residues. In germline, CDR1 is SGHTA, CDR2 FQGNSA. The V and J ends lost 2 bases and 0 bases respectively, with 8 bases between them. The chain's CDR3 is CASSLYIVSGANVLTF. Here the CDR3 DNA reads TGTGCCAGCAGCTTATATATAGTCTCTGGGGCCAACGTCCTGACTTTC.

The rearrangement links TRBV10-3 to TRBJ2-5; a possible D gene is TRBD1 (6 bases). Trimming took 6 bases from V and 4 from J, leaving 12 bases between them. This CDR3 has 13 amino acids. Germline V lookup: CDR1 ENHRY, CDR2 SYGVKD. In nucleotides, the CDR3 is TGTGCCATCAGCAAGGGGGTCGGAGAGACCCAGTACTTC. Its protein product is CAISKGVGETQYF.

The rearrangement joins TRBV28 to TRBJ2-7, with no clear D. Between the trimmed V and J ends, which lost 5 bases and 6 bases, there was a span of 11 bases. Germline V gene sequence: CDR1 MDHEN, CDR2 SYDVKM. The CDR3 length is 12 residues. The CDR3 sequence: CASSLGSSEQYF. The CDR3 nucleotides read TGTGCCAGCAGTCTAGGGTCTTCCGAGCAGTACTTC.

The gene calls are TRBV7-9 and TRBJ2-7, with 7 bases matching TRBD1. The V gene end was trimmed by 4 bases and the J gene end by 2 bases; junction bases not matched to a gene: 5. CDR1 is SEHNR, CDR2 FQNEAQ, per germline (reference sequence). The CDR3 consists of 14 residues. The CDR3 DNA sequence: TGTGCCAGCAGCTCCTTTACAGGGGCCTACGAGCAGTACTTC. Translated, it gives CASSSFTGAYEQYF.

This chain links TRBV28 with TRBJ2-3; D call uncertain. This CDR3 region has 13 residues. V was trimmed by 6 bases and J by 3 bases, leaving 10 bases between them. In germline, CDR1 is MDHEN, CDR2 SYDVKM. This CDR3 reads CASRKEGTDTQYF. The CDR3 DNA follows: TGTGCCAGCAGAAAGGAAGGGACAGATACGCAGTATTTT.

This clonotype was counted only a few times. The genes are TRBV12-3 or TRBV12-4 and TRBJ2-7, with D maybe TRBD1 (6 bases). This CDR3 region has 12 residues. The ends were cut back, 7 bases at V and 12 bases at J, with 19 bases in the middle. This CDR3 is CASTRGTGHMYF. DNA for the CDR3: TGTGCCAGCACCCGGGGAACAGGGCATATGTACTTC.

The chain has TRBV12-3 or TRBV12-4 and TRBJ2-3; TRBD2 agrees at 15 bases. V shed 4 bases and J 4 bases; nucleotides not matched to a gene: 9. CDR3 length equals 18 residues. DNA of the CDR3: TGTGCCAGCAGTTCCGCGCGGACTAGCGGGGGGGCCGCAGATACGCAGTATTTT. Its protein product is CASSSARTSGGAADTQYF.

The rearrangement uses TRBV5-6 and TRBJ2-3, with 9 bases matching TRBD1. The CDR3 is 16 amino acids. In germline, CDR1 is SGHDT, CDR2 YYEEEE. The V segment lost 0 bases and the J segment 5 bases; nucleotides outside the gene matches: 7. CDR3 protein: CASSLGWDRVKDTQYF. CDR3 bases: TGTGCCAGCAGCTTGGGTTGGGACAGGGTTAAAGATACGCAGTATTTT. Full variable domain (missing parts from reference TRBV5-6 and TRBJ2-3): DAGVTQSPTHLIKTRGQQVTLRCSPKSGHDTVSWYQQALGQGPQFIFQYYEEEERQRGNFPDRFSGHQFPNYSSELNVNALLLGDSALYLCASSLGWDRVKDTQYFGPGTRLTVL.

V usage is TRBV15 and J usage is TRBJ2-5; 7 bases line up with TRBD1. V dropped 2 bases and J dropped 5; count of bases not matched to a gene: 14. Germline CDR1 reads LNHNV; CDR2 reads YYDKDF (reference sequence). The CDR3 covers 17 residues. CDR3 sequence (DNA): TGTGCCACCAGCAGATCCTTTGAGAGGGGGCACCCCGAGACCCAGTACTTC. This encodes CATSRSFERGHPETQYF. The variable domain in full, with the rest retrieved from reference TRBV15 and TRBJ2-5, is DAMVIQNPRYQVTQFGKPVTLSCSQTLNHNVMYWYQQKSSQAPKLLFHYYDKDFNNEADTPDNFQSRRPNTSFCFLDIRSPGLGDTAMYLCATSRSFERGHPETQYFGPGTRLLVL.

This clonotype was found a few times. The V gene is TRBV20-1, the J gene TRBJ1-5; the D is unclear. Germline V CDR1 and CDR2: DFQATT, SNEGSKA (reference sequence). The CDR3 loop spans 13 amino acids. Between the trimmed V and J ends, which lost 6 bases and 0 bases, there was a span of 9 bases. CDR3 in amino acids: CSAAGYSNQPQHF. CDR3 coding DNA: TGCAGTGCAGCGGGGTATAGCAATCAGCCCCAGCATTTT.

This clonotype was counted between two and nine times. This chain links TRBV7-9 with TRBJ2-1; D might be TRBD2 (6 bases). The V gene's germline CDR1 is SEHNR and CDR2 FQNEAQ (reference sequence). The CDR3 totals 14 residues. Trimming took off 8 bases at V and 8 bases at J, with 19 bases between the two ends. CDR3 nucleotide sequence: TGTGCCAGCGGGACGGGAGTTTTAGACGATGAGCAGTTCTTC. This gives the protein CASGTGVLDDEQFF.

This clonotype was observed many times. V and J are TRBV7-8 and TRBJ2-4, with TRBD2 matching over 14 bases. This CDR3 has 17 amino acids. From germline, CDR1 is SGHVS and CDR2 FQNEAQ. Trimming removed 1 base from V and 6 bases from J; junction bases left unmatched: 5. The CDR3 here is CASSLGGTSGGLNIQYF. As DNA, the CDR3 is TGTGCCAGCAGCTTAGGGGGGACTAGCGGGGGCCTAAACATTCAGTACTTC. The variable domain in full, completed from reference TRBV7-8 and TRBJ2-4, reads GAGVSQSPRYKVAKRGQDVALRCDPISGHVSLFWYQQALGQGPEFLTYFQNEAQLDKSGLPSDRFFAERPEGSVSTLKIQRTQQEDSAVYLCASSLGGTSGGLNIQYFGAGTRLSVL.

This clonotype was observed a handful of times. The chain employs TRBV7-9 and TRBJ1-1, with no clear D. V lost 1 base and J lost 1, with 10 bases in between. The length of the CDR3 is 15 residues. The germline V gene has CDR1 SEHNR and CDR2 FQNEAQ (reference sequence). The CDR3: CASSLEGSGNTEAFF. The DNA for the CDR3 is TGTGCCAGCAGCTTAGAAGGGTCGGGGAACACTGAAGCTTTCTTT.

There are many counts of this clonotype. The V gene is TRBV10-3, the J gene TRBJ2-7; D might be TRBD2 (5 bases). CDR1 and CDR2 (germline): ENHRY, SYGVKD. This CDR3 has 14 residues. The V gene lost 4 bases and the J gene lost 4 bases, with 14 bases spanning the gap. CDR3 coding DNA: TGTGCCATCAGTGCCACTAGTGAGGGATACGAGCAGTACTTC. Its translation is CAISATSEGYEQYF.

This clonotype has at least ten counts. The chain uses TRBV12-3 or TRBV12-4 and TRBJ2-7, with a possible D match to TRBD2 (5 bases). Trimming shortened V by 8 bases and J by 4 bases, and 18 bases separated the two germline ends. The CDR3 loop spans 14 amino acids. CDR3 amino acids: CASSLGPGVYEQYF. In DNA form, the CDR3 reads TGTGCCAGCTCCCTCGGACCCGGGGTATACGAGCAGTACTTC.

This clonotype occurred a few times. This chain links TRBV15 with TRBJ2-5, with TRBD1 identical over 9 bases. Looked up from germline, CDR1 is LNHNV and CDR2 is YYDKDF (reference sequence). V lost 8 bases and J lost 5; bases outside the gene matches: 9. CDR3 size: 14 residues. The chain's CDR3 is CATSSQGARETQYF. Written as DNA, the CDR3 is TGTGCCACCTCCTCACAGGGGGCCAGGGAGACCCAGTACTTC.